Sequencing of this T cell receptor (beta chain) was carried out in a study of T cells in Graves' hyperthyroidism and ophthalmopathy (dated by TCRdb to the late 2010s). A note on the overall study: Peripheral blood samples were taken at initial diagnosis, before any treatment was given. To identify distinguishing TCR V-J signatures, a discovery cohort of 90 to 100 patients was used, comprising 43 with Graves' ophthalmopathy and some 60 with stable Graves' hyperthyroidism. Whether ophthalmopathy could be predicted prospectively was tested in an independent validation cohort made up of under 20 hyperthyroidism patients plus 17 patients who later progressed to ophthalmopathy. The approximately 95 discovery patients were divided at random into training and test sets in a 7:3 ratio. In about six Graves' hyperthyroidism patients, the study also compared T-cell repertoires from thyroid tissue with T-cell repertoires from blood. Once sampling was done, hyperthyroidism patients were given methimazole at a starting dose of 30 mg daily, whereas ophthalmopathy patients were given high-dose intravenous methylprednisolone. According to the paper, TCR Vbeta CDR3 sequencing was carried out on 135 peripheral blood samples, which came from fewer than 50 ophthalmopathy, 80 or so hyperthyroidism and roughly 17 progressor patients.

The TCR beta CDR3 regions were amplified from RNA transcripts. The TCR CDR3 was subjected to a first round of RT-PCR using the HTBI primer set and the Qiagen OneStep RT-PCR kit. The libraries were constructed in a second round of multiplex PCR and then size-selected and purified. The libraries were sequenced on an Illumina HiSeq2000 using paired-end 100 bp reads. As for how the authors treated the data: SOAPnuke was used to process the raw data, removing reads that contained adapters or uncalled bases, had a mean Phred below 15, or lacked an exact match to the constant primer or identifier. High-quality paired reads were merged with COPE v1.2.5, and unique nucleotide sequences were defined as clonotypes. MiTCR v1.1 was used to align clonotypes to the IMGT TRBV, TRBD and TRBJ reference segments. Only V-J combinations with frequency above 0.0001, covering 99% to 99.2% of repertoires, were analysed. The TCS score was defined as F50 (clonal expansion) divided by E x V (chaos), with BLOSUM62-based TCRdist calculated between CDR3 peptides within each V-J. Welch's t-statistics and random forest reduced fewer than 600 V-J features to roughly 13, which were used in a naive Bayes classifier (R e1071). The similarity between thyroid and blood repertoires was quantified using the Morisita-Horn index. In TCRdb, the public reads were trimmed at Q25 with fastp and aligned with MiXCR, with productive beta chains retained. CDR3 protein duplicates are merged, each entry listing the most common genes and DNA. The V and J calls and clone size are TCRdb's, not the authors'. Here the sample has about 840,000 distinct CDR3 sequences; about 38% occur a single time. Clones ranked in the top ten supply approximately 10% of the sample.

Stable Graves' hyperthyroidism was defined as the absence of progression to ophthalmopathy over 18 months of follow-up. The hyperthyroidism patients were between 18 and 65 years old and newly diagnosed, with a disease duration of less than 2 months. Exclusion was applied to patients with uncontrolled infections, other autoimmune diseases, pregnancy or lactation. Diagnoses were established on the basis of clinical symptoms, serum thyroxine and TRAb, thyroid ultrasound, and orbital computed tomography. PBMCs were separated from over 9 ml of fresh peripheral blood using Ficoll-Paque density gradient centrifugation. Total RNA was extracted using Trizol reagent, and RNA quality was assessed on an Agilent 2100 Bioanalyzer. To note about this clonotype: It lacks a known antigen. Base quality data are lacking; no much larger clone is found one base away.

Paper-wide results and their limitations: During validation, the model predicted progression to ophthalmopathy a median of around six months ahead of onset, with approximately 71% sensitivity and 72.22% specificity. A model built on a 13 V-J signature distinguished ophthalmopathy from stable hyperthyroidism, reaching 85% to 90% sensitivity and about 81% specificity in cross-validation and 80%/75% in testing. Most expanded thyroid clonotypes (frequency above 0.001) were also found in blood, which suggests that blood repertoires may mirror thyroid immune responses. No statistical method was used to set the sample size in advance, and investigators knew the group allocation.

This TCR was recovered from a young man with Graves' hyperthyroidism. Sample: blood.

The DNA sequence is TGTGCCAGCAGCCAAGAAGGCAGGGGGCCTGAGCAGTACTTC. This encodes CASSQEGRGPEQYF. The V and J genes are TRBV7-9 and TRBJ2-7; the junction holds 8 bases that match TRBD1. Per the germline V gene (reference sequence), SEHNR is the CDR1 and FQNEAQ is the CDR2. The CDR3 starts with the cysteine, ends with the phenylalanine, and has 14 residues. Of the read, only the CDR3 DNA is kept; its 42 bases are in frame from base 1. Relative to germline, V is missing 5 bases and J is missing 7 bases, with 10 bases of the junction outside any gene match. Outside the CDR3, residues come from the reference TRBV7-9 and TRBJ2-7 proteins, so the full variable domain is: DTGVSQNPRHKITKRGQNVTFRCDPISEHNRLYWYRQTLGQGPEFLTYFQNEAQLEKSRLLSDRFSAERPKGSFSTLEIQRTEQGDSAMYLCASSQEGRGPEQYFGPGTRLTVT.